This T cell receptor (beta chain) was sequenced in a study of blood T cell repertoires in COVID-19. Study details: T cells, B-cell-depleted T cells, or PBMCs supplied cDNA or gDNA.

Clinical history reported by participants formed the basis on which cohorts were assigned. The data were produced by immunoSEQ multiplex PCR, yet TCRdb's version contains in-frame clones alone and is incomplete. The table has 350,000 or so clones, 85% to 90% seen once. Germline V CDR1 and CDR2: MNHEY, SVGAGI. This CDR3 spans 12 amino acids. J was trimmed by 5 bases and V by 11 bases; bases with no gene match: 7. The sequenced sample was PBMCs or T cells enriched from blood (not recorded which). This chain joins TRBV6-5 and TRBJ2-5; TRBD1 matches 8 bases. The clonotype originates from a woman in her twenties or thirties who had been exposed to COVID-19. The DNA of the CDR3 is TGTGCCGCCAGGGGGCGTGGGGAGACCCAGTACTTC. This sequence encodes CAARGRGETQYF.